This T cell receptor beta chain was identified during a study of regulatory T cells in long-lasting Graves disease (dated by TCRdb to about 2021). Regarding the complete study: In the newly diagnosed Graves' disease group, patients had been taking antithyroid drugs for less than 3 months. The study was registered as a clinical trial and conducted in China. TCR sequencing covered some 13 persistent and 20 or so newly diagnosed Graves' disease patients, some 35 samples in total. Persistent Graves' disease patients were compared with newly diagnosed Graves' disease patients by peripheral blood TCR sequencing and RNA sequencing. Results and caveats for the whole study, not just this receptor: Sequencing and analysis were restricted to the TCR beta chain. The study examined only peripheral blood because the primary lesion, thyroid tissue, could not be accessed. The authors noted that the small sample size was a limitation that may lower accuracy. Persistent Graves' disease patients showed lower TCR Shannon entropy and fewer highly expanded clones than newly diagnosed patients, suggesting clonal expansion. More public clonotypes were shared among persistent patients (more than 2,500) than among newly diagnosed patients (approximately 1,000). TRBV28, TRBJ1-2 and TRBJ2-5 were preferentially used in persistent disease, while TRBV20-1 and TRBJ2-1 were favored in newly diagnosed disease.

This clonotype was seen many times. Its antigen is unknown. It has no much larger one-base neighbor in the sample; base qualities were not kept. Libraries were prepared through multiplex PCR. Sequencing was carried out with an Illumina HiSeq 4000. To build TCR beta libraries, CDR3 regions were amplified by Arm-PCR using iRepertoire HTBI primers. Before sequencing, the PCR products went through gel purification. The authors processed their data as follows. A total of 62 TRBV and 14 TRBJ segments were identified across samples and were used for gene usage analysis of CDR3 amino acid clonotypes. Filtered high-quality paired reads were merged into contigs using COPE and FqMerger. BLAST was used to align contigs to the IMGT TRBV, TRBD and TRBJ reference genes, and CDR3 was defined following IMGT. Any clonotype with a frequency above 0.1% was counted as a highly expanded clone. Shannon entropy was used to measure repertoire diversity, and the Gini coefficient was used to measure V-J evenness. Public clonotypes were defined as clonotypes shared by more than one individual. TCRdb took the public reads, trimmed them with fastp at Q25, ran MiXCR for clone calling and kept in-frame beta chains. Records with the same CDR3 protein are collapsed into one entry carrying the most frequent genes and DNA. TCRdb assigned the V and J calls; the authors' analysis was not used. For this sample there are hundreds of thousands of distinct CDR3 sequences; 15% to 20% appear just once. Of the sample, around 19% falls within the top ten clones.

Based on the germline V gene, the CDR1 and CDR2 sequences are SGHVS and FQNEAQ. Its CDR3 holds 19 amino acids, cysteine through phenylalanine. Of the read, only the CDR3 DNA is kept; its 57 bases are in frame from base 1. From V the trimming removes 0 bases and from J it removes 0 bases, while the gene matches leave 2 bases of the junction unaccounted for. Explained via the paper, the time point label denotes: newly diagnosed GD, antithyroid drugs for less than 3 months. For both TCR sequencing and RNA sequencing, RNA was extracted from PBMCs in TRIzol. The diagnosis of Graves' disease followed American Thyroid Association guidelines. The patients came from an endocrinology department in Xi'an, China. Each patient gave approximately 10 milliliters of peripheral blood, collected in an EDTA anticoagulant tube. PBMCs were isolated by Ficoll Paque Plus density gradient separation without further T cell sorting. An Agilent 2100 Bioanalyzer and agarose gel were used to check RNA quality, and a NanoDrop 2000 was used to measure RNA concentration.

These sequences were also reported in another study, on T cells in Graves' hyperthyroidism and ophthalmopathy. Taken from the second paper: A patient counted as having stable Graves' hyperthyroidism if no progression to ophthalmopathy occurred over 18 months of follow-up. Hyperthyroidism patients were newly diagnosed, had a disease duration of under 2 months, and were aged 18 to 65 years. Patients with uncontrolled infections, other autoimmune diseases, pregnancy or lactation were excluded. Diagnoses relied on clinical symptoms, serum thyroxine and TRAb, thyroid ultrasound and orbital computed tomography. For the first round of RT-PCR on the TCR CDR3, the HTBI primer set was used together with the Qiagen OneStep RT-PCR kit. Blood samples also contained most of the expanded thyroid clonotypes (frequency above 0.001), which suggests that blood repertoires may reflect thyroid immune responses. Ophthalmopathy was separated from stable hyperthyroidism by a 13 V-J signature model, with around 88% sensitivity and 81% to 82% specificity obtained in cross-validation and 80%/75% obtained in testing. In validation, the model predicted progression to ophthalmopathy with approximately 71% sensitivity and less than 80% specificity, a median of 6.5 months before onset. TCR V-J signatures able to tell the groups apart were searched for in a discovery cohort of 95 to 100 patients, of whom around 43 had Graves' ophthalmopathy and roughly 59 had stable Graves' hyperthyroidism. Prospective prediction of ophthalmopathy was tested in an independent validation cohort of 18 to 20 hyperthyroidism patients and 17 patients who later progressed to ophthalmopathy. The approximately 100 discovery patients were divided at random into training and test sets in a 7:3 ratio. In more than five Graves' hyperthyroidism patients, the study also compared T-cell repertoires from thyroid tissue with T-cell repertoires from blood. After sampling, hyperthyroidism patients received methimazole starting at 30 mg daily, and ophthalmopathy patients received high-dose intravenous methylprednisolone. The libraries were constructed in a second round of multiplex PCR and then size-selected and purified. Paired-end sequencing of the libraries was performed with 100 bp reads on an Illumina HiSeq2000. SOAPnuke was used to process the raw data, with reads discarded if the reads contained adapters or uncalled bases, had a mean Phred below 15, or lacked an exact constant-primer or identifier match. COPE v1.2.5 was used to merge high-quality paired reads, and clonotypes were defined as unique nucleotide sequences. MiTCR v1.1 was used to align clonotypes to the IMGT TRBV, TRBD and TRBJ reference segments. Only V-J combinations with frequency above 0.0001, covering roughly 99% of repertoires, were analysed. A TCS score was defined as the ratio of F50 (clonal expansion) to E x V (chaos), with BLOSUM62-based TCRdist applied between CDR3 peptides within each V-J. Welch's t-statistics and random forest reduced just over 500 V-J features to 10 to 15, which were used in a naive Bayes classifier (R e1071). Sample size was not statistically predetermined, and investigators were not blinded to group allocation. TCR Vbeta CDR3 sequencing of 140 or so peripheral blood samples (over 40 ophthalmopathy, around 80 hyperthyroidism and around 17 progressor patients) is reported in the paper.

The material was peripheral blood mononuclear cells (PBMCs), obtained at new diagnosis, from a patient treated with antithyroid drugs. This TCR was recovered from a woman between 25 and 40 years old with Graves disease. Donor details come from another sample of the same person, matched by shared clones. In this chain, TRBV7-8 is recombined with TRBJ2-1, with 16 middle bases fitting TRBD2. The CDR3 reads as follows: CASSLAGLAGGSSYNEQFF. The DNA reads TGTGCCAGCAGCTTAGCGGGACTAGCGGGGGGGAGCTCCTACAATGAGCAGTTCTTC. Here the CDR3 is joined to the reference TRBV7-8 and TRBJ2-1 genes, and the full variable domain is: GAGVSQSPRYKVAKRGQDVALRCDPISGHVSLFWYQQALGQGPEFLTYFQNEAQLDKSGLPSDRFFAERPEGSVSTLKIQRTQQEDSAVYLCASSLAGLAGGSSYNEQFFGPGTRLTVL.